The present T cell receptor beta chain was sequenced within a study of blood T cell repertoires in COVID-19. In the authors' workflow: Estimation of nucleated cell counts relied on the amplification of reference gene primers. Method: immunoSEQ multiplex PCR; TCRdb's copy keeps in-frame clones and lacks some. D and trimming come from the DNA, and the V and J calls and clone size come from that table. Altogether roughly 80,000 clones are present, approximately 80% being singletons, with the ten largest covering around 5.8%. CDR3 length equals 16 residues. Losses at the gene ends were 7 bases for V and 2 bases for J; bases not matched to a gene: 10. Germline CDR1 and CDR2: SNHLY and FYNNEI.

What was sequenced was peripheral blood. The chain employs TRBV2 and TRBJ2-1, with TRBD2 matching 8 bases. The TCR was taken from a man between 60 and 70 years old with active or convalescent COVID-19. The CDR3 sequence is CASKRGHSTTYNEQFF. As DNA, the CDR3 is TGTGCCAGCAAGCGGGGGCACTCCACGACCTACAATGAGCAGTTCTTC. Drawing the rest from reference TRBV2 and TRBJ2-1, the complete variable domain is EPEVTQTPSHQVTQMGQEVILRCVPISNHLYFYWYRQILGQKVEFLVSFYNNEISEKSEIFDDQFSVERPDGSNFTLKIRSTKLEDSAMYFCASKRGHSTTYNEQFFGPGTRLTVL.